This TCR beta chain was captured by sequencing in a study of read filtering for tumor transcriptome and immune sequencing. Across the whole study: Among patients, roughly 17 were male and some 15 female, aged roughly 45 to 90 (mean roughly 64). General study points: RNA-seq captured clonotypes less deeply and reliably than IR-seq. Dropping single-read clonotypes raised IR-seq and RNA-seq shared-clonotype correlation.

For this clonotype: Its specificity is not known. A much larger clonotype is one base distant, so this may be a read error.

Sampling of bone marrow took place during active disease in every patient. This library used approximately 0.4 ug RNA and molecular barcoded adaptors spanning alpha/delta and beta/gamma chains. TCRdb reprocessed the reads via MiXCR and lists one record per CDR3 protein. This table holds about 46,000 distinct CDR3 sequences, around 21% found once. The length of the CDR3 is 12 residues. Germline lookup yields CDR1 MNHEY and CDR2 SVGEGT. V and J are TRBV6-2 or TRBV6-3 and TRBJ2-1; D possibly corresponds to TRBD1 (6 bases). The clonotype was recovered from a donor at least 40 years old with multiple myeloma. The sample consisted of a population of CD138-negative cells sorted from bone marrow. The CDR3 coding sequence is TGTGCCGGCAGAAGGACAGTCAATGAGCGGTTCTTC. It translates to CAGRRTVNERFF.